These 15 T cell receptor beta chains were sequenced from one sample in a study of blood T cell repertoires in COVID-19. Assay used: immunoSEQ multiplex PCR; TCRdb lists only in-frame clones, some missing. Among fewer than 120,000 clones, over 60% were seen once, and the ten largest hold more than 15%. Specimen: peripheral blood. The receptor set was obtained from a woman of 80 years or more with active or convalescent COVID-19.

The rearrangement uses TRBV7-6 and TRBJ2-6, with D perhaps TRBD1 (6 bases). Looked up from germline, CDR1 is SGHVS and CDR2 is FNYEAQ. V lost 4 bases and J 0 bases, leaving 19 bases between the germline ends. CDR3 length: 19 residues. CDR3: CASSYREQGVNSGANVLTF. The DNA of the CDR3 is TGTGCCAGCAGCTACAGGGAGCAGGGAGTAAACTCTGGGGCCAACGTCCTGACTTTC.

The table lists this clone with a few counts. J is TRBJ1-1 and V is TRBV3-1 (or the pseudogene TRBV3-2); the match to TRBD1 covers 7 bases. Germline CDR1 LGHDT, CDR2 YNNKEL (reference sequence). This CDR3 has 18 amino acids. Trimming at V came to 0 bases and at J to 10 bases, leaving 20 bases not matched to a gene. The CDR3 loop reads CASSQDIGGGRGNSGAFF. In DNA form, the CDR3 reads TGTGCCAGCAGCCAAGATATAGGAGGGGGCCGGGGTAATTCTGGAGCTTTCTTT.

Here the CDR3 DNA reads TGCGCCAGCCATTCCGGGACAGAGGGAAACATTCAGTACTTC. Protein sequence: CASHSGTEGNIQYF. V is TRBV5-1 and J is TRBJ2-4; 7 bases line up with TRBD1. The V gene's germline CDR1 is SGHRS and CDR2 YFSETQ. CDR3 length: 14 amino acids. J gave up 6 bases and V 7 bases, and 10 bases lay outside the gene matches.

The CDR3 loop is CASSAQASSYEQYF. Here the CDR3 DNA reads TGTGCCAGCAGTGCCCAGGCGAGCTCCTACGAGCAGTACTTC. V is TRBV2 and J is TRBJ2-7; D ambiguous. V was trimmed by 4 bases and J by 0 bases, leaving 10 bases between them. Germline-derived CDR1 and CDR2 are SNHLY and FYNNEI. The CDR3 is 14 residues long.

J is TRBJ2-1 and V is TRBV7-9; 10 positions agree with TRBD1. Trimming cost V 1 base and J 6 bases; bases outside gene matches: 3. Germline V gene sequence: CDR1 SEHNR, CDR2 FQNEAQ (reference sequence). This CDR3 is built from 15 residues. The CDR3 coding sequence is TGTGCCAGCAGCTTAGTAGGGACAGGGGTCAATGAGCAGTTCTTC. Translating gives CASSLVGTGVNEQFF.

The chain employs TRBV4-2 and TRBJ2-7; the match to TRBD1 covers 7 bases. The germline V gene has CDR1 LGHNA and CDR2 YNFKEQ. This CDR3 comprises 15 residues. The J segment lost 5 bases and the V segment lost 4 bases, leaving 11 bases of the junction unmatched. The CDR3 here is CASSLQEDRVHEQYF. The CDR3 region has the DNA TGTGCCAGCAGCCTCCAAGAAGACAGGGTCCACGAGCAGTACTTC.

The chain is built from TRBV15 and TRBJ2-7; unclear D gene. The germline gives CDR1 LNHNV, CDR2 YYDKDF (reference sequence). This CDR3 region has 16 residues. Trimming stripped 0 bases from V and 3 bases from J, with 15 bases between. CDR3 in DNA: TGTGCCACCAGCAGAGATCTGACCGGGTCCGGCTACGAGCAGTACTTC. The encoded protein is CATSRDLTGSGYEQYF.

This chain links TRBV5-4 with TRBJ1-1; a weak D match, TRBD1 (6 bases). The CDR3 is made up of 18 amino acids. V was pared by 4 bases and J by 0 bases, with 22 bases between. Germline values: CDR1 SGHNT, CDR2 YYREEE (reference sequence). The CDR3 loop is CASSPGASGTMMNTEAFF. The CDR3 region has the DNA TGTGCCAGCAGCCCCGGCGCCTCCGGGACAATGATGAACACTGAAGCTTTCTTT.

The CDR3 DNA reads TGTGCCAGCAGCTTAGGGTTTCTGACTAGCGGGAGTAATGAGCAGTTCTTC. Translated, it gives CASSLGFLTSGSNEQFF. The chain has TRBV7-8 and TRBJ2-1; 12 bases agree with TRBD2. CDR3 size: 17 residues. V lost 1 base and J lost 7; bases outside the gene matches: 8. From germline, CDR1 is SGHVS and CDR2 FQNEAQ. The full variable domain, its missing parts supplied by reference TRBV7-8 and TRBJ2-1, is GAGVSQSPRYKVAKRGQDVALRCDPISGHVSLFWYQQALGQGPEFLTYFQNEAQLDKSGLPSDRFFAERPEGSVSTLKIQRTQQEDSAVYLCASSLGFLTSGSNEQFFGPGTRLTVL.

This chain links TRBV6-5 with TRBJ2-5, with a tentative D call TRBD2 (7 bases). This CDR3 contains 13 residues. Trimming cost V 7 bases and J 5 bases, with 14 bases left between them. Germline V gives CDR1 MNHEY, CDR2 SVGAGI. This chain's CDR3 is CASIGGGRETQYF. The CDR3 DNA reads TGTGCCAGCATTGGGGGGGGCAGGGAGACCCAGTACTTC.

This sequence joins TRBV11-2 and TRBJ1-2, with TRBD1 identical over 8 bases. The J segment lost 0 bases and the V segment lost 3 bases, leaving 9 bases of the junction unmatched. The CDR3 totals 17 residues. CDR1 is SGHAT and CDR2 is FQNNGV in the germline V gene. CDR3 nucleotides: TGTGCCAGCAGCTTGGACAGGGCTTATATAGCTAACTATGGCTACACCTTC. Translation: CASSLDRAYIANYGYTF.

The genes are TRBV5-1 and TRBJ2-3; TRBD2 aligns across 11 bases. The CDR3 runs to 18 residues. Per germline, CDR1 SGHRS and CDR2 YFSETQ. With V trimmed by 0 bases and J by 3 bases, 9 bases remained unmatched. The CDR3 DNA sequence: TGCGCCAGCAGCTTGGAAGTTTTAGCGGGAGGGAGGACAGATACGCAGTATTTT. It encodes CASSLEVLAGGRTDTQYF.

This chain joins TRBV11-2 and TRBJ1-1; 7 bases fit TRBD1. The trim removed 5 bases at V and 5 bases at J, leaving 8 bases unmatched. This CDR3 contains 14 residues. Germline loops: CDR1 SGHAT, CDR2 FQNNGV. CDR3 sequence: CASSPNRGVTEAFF. The CDR3 bases are TGTGCCAGCAGCCCGAACAGGGGAGTAACTGAAGCTTTCTTT.

The V call is TRBV5-1, the J call TRBJ1-3, with D unclear. Per germline, CDR1 SGHRS and CDR2 YFSETQ. CDR3 size: 16 residues. The V end was cut by 1 base, the J end by 0 bases, with 11 bases between. CDR3 sequence: CASSLRGPFSGNTIYF. CDR3 coding DNA: TGCGCCAGCAGCTTGCGGGGTCCTTTCTCTGGAAACACCATATATTTT.

This clone was observed a single time. CDR3 region: CASSFLAGGPNEQFF. In DNA, the CDR3 is TGTGCCAGCAGTTTCCTAGCGGGAGGGCCCAATGAGCAGTTCTTC. The genes are TRBV28 and TRBJ2-1; TRBD2 matches 12 bases. The germline CDR1 and CDR2 sequences are MDHEN and SYDVKM. After removal of 3 bases from V and 6 bases from J, the junction contained 3 bases not matched to a gene. The length of the CDR3 is 15 residues. Full variable domain (missing parts from reference TRBV28 and TRBJ2-1): DVKVTQSSRYLVKRTGEKVFLECVQDMDHENMFWYRQDPGLGLRLIYFSYDVKMKEKGDIPEGYSVSREKKERFSLILESASTNQTSMYLCASSFLAGGPNEQFFGPGTRLTVL.